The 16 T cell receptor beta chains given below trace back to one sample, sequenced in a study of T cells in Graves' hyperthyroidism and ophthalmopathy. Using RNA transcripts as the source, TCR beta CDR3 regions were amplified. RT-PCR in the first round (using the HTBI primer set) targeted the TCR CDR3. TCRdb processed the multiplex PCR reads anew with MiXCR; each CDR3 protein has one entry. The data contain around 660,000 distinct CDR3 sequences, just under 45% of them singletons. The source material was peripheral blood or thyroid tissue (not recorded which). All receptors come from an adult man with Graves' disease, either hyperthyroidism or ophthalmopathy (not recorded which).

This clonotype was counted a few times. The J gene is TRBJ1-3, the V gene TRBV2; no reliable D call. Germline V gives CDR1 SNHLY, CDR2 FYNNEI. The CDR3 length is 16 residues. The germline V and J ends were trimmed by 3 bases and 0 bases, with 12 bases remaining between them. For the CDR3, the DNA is TGTGCCAGCAGTGATTTCCAGGACCGCTCTGGAAACACCATATATTTT. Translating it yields CASSDFQDRSGNTIYF.

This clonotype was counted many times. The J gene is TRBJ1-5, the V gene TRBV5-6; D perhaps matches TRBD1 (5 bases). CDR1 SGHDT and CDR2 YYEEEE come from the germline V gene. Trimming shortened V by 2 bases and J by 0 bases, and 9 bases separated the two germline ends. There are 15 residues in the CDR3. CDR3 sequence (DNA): TGTGCCAGCAGCTTCGGGGCAGTTAGCAATCAGCCCCAGCATTTT. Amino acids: CASSFGAVSNQPQHF.

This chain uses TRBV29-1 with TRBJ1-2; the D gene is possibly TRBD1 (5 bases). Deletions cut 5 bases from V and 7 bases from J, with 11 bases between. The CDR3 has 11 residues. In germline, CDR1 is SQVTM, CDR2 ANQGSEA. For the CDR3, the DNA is TGCAGCGTTAGGGACGGGGGTGGCTACACCTTC. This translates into CSVRDGGGYTF.

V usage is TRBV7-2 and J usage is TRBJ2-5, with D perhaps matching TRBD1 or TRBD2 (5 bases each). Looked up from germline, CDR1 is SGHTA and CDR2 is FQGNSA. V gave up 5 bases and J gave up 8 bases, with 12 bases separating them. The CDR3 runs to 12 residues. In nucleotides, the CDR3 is TGTGCCAGCAGCAAAAGCCGGGACACCCAGTACTTC. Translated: CASSKSRDTQYF.

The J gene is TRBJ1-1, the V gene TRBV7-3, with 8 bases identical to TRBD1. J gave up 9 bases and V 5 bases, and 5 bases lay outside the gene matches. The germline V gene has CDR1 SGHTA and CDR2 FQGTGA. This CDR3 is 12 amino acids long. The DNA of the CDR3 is TGTGCCAGCAGCCCTGGACAGGGCAAAGCTTTCTTT. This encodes CASSPGQGKAFF.

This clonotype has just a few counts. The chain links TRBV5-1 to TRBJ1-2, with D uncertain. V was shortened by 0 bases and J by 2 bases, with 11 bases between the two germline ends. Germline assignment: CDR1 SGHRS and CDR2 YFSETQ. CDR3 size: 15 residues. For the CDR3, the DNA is TGCGCCAGCAGCTTGGAGGCAGCACTCAACTATGGCTACACCTTC. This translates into CASSLEAALNYGYTF. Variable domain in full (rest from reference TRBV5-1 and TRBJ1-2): KAGVTQTPRYLIKTRGQQVTLSCSPISGHRSVSWYQQTPGQGLQFLFEYFSETQRNKGNFPGRFSGRQFSNSRSEMNVSTLELGDSALYLCASSLEAALNYGYTFGSGTRLTVV.

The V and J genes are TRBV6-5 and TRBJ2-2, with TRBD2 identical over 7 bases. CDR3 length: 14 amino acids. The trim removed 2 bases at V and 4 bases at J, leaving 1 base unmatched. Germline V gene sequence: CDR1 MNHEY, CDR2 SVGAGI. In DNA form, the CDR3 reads TGTGCCAGCAGTTACGGGGAGGGCACCGGGGAGCTGTTTTTT. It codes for CASSYGEGTGELFF.

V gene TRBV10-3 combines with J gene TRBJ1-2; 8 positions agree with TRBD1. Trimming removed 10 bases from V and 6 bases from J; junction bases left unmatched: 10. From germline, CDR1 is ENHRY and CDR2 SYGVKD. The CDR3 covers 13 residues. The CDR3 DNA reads TGTGCCAGCAACCGGGACAGGAGGGATGGCTACACCTTC. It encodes CASNRDRRDGYTF.

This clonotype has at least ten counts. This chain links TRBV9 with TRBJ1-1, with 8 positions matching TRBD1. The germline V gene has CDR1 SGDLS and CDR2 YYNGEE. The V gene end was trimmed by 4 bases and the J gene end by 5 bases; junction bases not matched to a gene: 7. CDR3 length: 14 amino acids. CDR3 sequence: CASSSGGAWTEAFF. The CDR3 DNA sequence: TGTGCCAGCAGCTCAGGGGGCGCATGGACTGAAGCTTTCTTT.

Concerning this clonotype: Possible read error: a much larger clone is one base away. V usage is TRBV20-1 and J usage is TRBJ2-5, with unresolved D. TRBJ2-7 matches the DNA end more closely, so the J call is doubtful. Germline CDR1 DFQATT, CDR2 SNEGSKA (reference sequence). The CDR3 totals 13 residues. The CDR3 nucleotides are TGCAGTGCTAGAGCGGGCTCCCACTACGAGCAGTACTTC. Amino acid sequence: CSARAGSHYEQYF.

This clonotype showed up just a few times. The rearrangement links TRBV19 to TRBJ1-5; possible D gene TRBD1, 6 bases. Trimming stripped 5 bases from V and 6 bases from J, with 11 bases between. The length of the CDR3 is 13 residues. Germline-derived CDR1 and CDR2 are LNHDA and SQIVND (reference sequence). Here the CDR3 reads CASSYQGSQPQHF. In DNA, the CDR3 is TGTGCCAGTAGTTATCAGGGGTCTCAGCCCCAGCATTTT.

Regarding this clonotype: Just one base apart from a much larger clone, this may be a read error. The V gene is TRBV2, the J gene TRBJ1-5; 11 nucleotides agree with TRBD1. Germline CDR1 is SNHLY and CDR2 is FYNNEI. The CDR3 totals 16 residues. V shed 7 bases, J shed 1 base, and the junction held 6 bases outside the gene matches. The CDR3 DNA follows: TGTGCCAGCAACCTCGGGACAGGGGGGAGCAATCAGCCCCAGCATTTT. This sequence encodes CASNLGTGGSNQPQHF. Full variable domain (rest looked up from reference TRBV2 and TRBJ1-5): EPEVTQTPSHQVTQMGQEVILRCVPISNHLYFYWYRQILGQKVEFLVSFYNNEISEKSEIFDDQFSVERPDGSNFTLKIRSTKLEDSAMYFCASNLGTGGSNQPQHFGDGTRLSIL.

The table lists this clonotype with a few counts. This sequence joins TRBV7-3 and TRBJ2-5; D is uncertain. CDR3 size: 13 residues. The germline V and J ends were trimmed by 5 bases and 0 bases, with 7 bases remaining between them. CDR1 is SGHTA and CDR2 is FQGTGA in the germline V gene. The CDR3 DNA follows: TGTGCCAGCAGCCTTTTGAACCAAGAGACCCAGTACTTC. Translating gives CASSLLNQETQYF.

The DNA of the CDR3 is TGTGCCAGCAGCTTACTTGGGGCGTTGAACACTGAAGCTTTCTTT. It is translated as CASSLLGALNTEAFF. V is TRBV7-2 and J is TRBJ1-1, with a possible D match to TRBD1 (5 bases). Germline V CDR1 and CDR2: SGHTA, FQGNSA. The V end lost 2 bases, the J end lost 0 bases, and 10 bases lay between the germline ends. The CDR3 runs 15 residues.

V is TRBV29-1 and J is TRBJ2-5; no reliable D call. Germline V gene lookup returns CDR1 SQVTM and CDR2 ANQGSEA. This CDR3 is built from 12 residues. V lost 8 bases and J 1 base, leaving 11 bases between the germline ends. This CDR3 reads CSLVASQETQYF. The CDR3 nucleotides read TGCAGCTTAGTGGCTAGCCAAGAGACCCAGTACTTC.

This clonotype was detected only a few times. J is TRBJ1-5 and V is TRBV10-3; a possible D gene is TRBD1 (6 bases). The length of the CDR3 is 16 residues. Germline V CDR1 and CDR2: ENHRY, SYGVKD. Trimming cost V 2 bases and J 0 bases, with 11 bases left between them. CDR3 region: CAISEGGANSNQPQHF. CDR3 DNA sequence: TGTGCCATCAGTGAGGGGGGGGCAAATAGCAATCAGCCCCAGCATTTT.